This TCR beta chain was sequenced in a study of T cell responses to AZD1222 COVID-19 vaccine. For the study at large: It was second doses at about 4 or about 12 weeks that were pooled.

Deletions cut 6 bases from V and 0 bases from J, with 9 bases between. Germline-derived CDR1 and CDR2 are LNHDA and SQIVND (reference sequence). CDR3 length: 15 residues. General observations from the study: Among spike-specific TCRs, nearly half reportedly target unmutated variant regions. Baseline seropositives among AZD1222 recipients totaled only five or six. A rise in Spike-specific TCR breadth and depth followed two AZD1222 doses.

Sequenced by immunoSEQ multiplex PCR; TCRdb stores in-frame clones only, minus some. Of roughly 130,000 clones in the sample, about 86% were seen once. For this clone: The antigen is not known.

V usage is TRBV19 and J usage is TRBJ2-6; D is undetermined. The TCR sequence derives from an adult in good health. Sequenced here: peripheral blood, sampled on day 0 of AZD1222 vaccination. DNA of the CDR3: TGTGCCAGTAGGGGCACGAGCTCTGGGGCCAACGTCCTGACTTTC. This gives the protein CASRGTSSGANVLTF.